This T cell receptor beta chain was observed in a study of STAT3 mutations in large granular lymphocyte leukemia. Study-wide points: Every T-LGLL patient had at least one immunodominant TCRbeta clonotype.

Some clones are missing from TCRdb's copy, which holds only in-frame ones; the method was immunoSEQ multiplex PCR. The table has roughly 40,000 clones, about 81% seen once. The CDR3 consists of 15 residues. Germline values: CDR1 SGHAT, CDR2 FQNNGV. Deletions cut 5 bases from V and 0 bases from J, with 13 bases between. A note on this clone: Its antigen remains unknown.

This chain uses TRBV11-2 with TRBJ1-1; D perhaps matches TRBD1 (6 bases). This receptor was obtained from a human donor with T large granular lymphocyte leukemia. Some clones in this sample may be carry-over from other donors' samples. Sequences were obtained from PBMCs. CDR3 nucleotide sequence: TGTGCCAGCAGCACTACAGGGTGGGTGAACACTGAAGCTTTCTTT. Translation: CASSTTGWVNTEAFF. The variable domain in full, with the rest retrieved from reference TRBV11-2 and TRBJ1-1, is EAGVAQSPRYKIIEKRQSVAFWCNPISGHATLYWYQQILGQGPKLLIQFQNNGVVDDSQLPKDRFSAERLKGVDSTLKIQPAKLEDSAVYLCASSTTGWVNTEAFFGQGTRLTVV.